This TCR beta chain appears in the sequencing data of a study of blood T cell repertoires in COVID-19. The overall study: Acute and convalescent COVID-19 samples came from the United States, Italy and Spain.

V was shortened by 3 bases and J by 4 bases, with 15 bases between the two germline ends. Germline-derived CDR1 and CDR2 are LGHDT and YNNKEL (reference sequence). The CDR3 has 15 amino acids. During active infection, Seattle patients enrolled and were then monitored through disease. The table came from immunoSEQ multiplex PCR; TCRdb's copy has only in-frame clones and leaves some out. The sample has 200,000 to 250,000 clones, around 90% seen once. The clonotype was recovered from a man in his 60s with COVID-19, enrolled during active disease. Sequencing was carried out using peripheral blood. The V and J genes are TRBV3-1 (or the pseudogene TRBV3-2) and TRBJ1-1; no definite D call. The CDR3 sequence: CASSHTLGEGTEAFF. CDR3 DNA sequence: TGTGCCAGCAGCCACACACTAGGAGAAGGCACTGAAGCTTTCTTT.